The present T cell receptor (beta chain) was sequenced within a study of PD-1 blockade in classical Hodgkin lymphoma (dated by TCRdb to 2018 to 2020). Context from the whole study: Nivolumab dosing was 3 mg/kg intravenously every 2 weeks, continuing until either disease progression or unacceptable toxicity. The study used CyTOF and TCR beta sequencing to define a peripheral blood immune signature of response to PD-1 blockade in classical Hodgkin lymphoma.

Here is what the overall study found, with its caveats: Trial patients achieving complete response had baseline diversity similar to newly diagnosed patients, whereas partial responders and progressors had significantly lower diversity. Baseline TCR diversity was reported as lower in newly diagnosed patients than in healthy donors, and lower still in relapsed/refractory patients. By C4D1, a significant rise was seen in CD4+ TCR diversity but not in CD8+ TCR diversity (p=0.0027 vs p=0.16), and the rise was most apparent among complete responders (p=0.02). The study was limited to a single clinical trial cohort, and causes of repertoire differences, possibly disease activity or prior therapy, remained undefined. Lower diversity was observed in patients in whom nivolumab was started less than 1 year after ASCT, and these patients were excluded from later analyses so that confounding by immune reconstitution would be avoided.

What the time point label conveys for this sample: cycle 4 day 1 (C4D1), after more than five weeks of nivolumab. Every trial patient had relapsed following autologous stem cell transplantation, and prior brentuximab vedotin exposure was what differed among cohorts A, B and C. The trial cohort comprised 56 patients with relapsed/refractory classical Hodgkin lymphoma whose best overall responses were complete response, partial response or progressive disease. Trial patients were treated with single-agent nivolumab in the multi-cohort phase II CheckMate 205 trial. Best overall response was determined by an independent review committee according to the 2007 International Working Group response criteria. Trial PBMCs were obtained immediately prior to nivolumab initiation (C1D1) and on therapy at cycle 2 day 1 and cycle 4 day 1. Peripheral blood was collected in 8 mL Vacutainer Cell Preparation Tubes, from which PBMCs were isolated by centrifugation and then cryopreserved.

CDR1 and CDR2 were assigned from the germline V gene (reference sequence) as MNHEY and SMNVEV. The CDR3, from cysteine to phenylalanine, totals 14 residues. Just the 42-base CDR3 DNA is kept, in frame starting at base 1. Here V drops 5 bases and J drops 4 bases, and the junction holds 5 bases not matched to any gene. The Qiagen DNeasy kit was used to extract genomic DNA both from unsorted PBMCs and from the negatively selected CD4+ and CD8+ fractions. Amplification of TCR beta CDR3 regions was done by immunoSEQ multiplex PCR with primers that anneal to V and J segments. Amplification bias was minimized using a synthetic immune receptor repertoire, and residual bias was removed computationally after sequencing. The paper's data handling went like this. Custom Python scripts were used to quantify repertoire diversity as the Shannon entropy index. Unsorted, CD4+ and CD8+ repertoires were analyzed separately, except for combined analyses in which CD4+ and CD8+ sequences were merged in silico. A clone counted as expanded when the clone's frequency after treatment rose at least 2-fold relative to C1D1, and clones undetected at baseline were given a pseudocount of 0.5. Clones with 0 or 1 copy at C1D1 were classified as singleton clones, and clones with 2 or more copies were classified as non-singleton clones. By matching protein sequences in sorted samples from the same patient, clones expanded in unsorted samples were annotated as CD4+, CD8+ or unknown. Wilcoxon tests on paired samples were used to test changes in diversity from C1D1 to C4D1. The table comes from immuneACCESS by way of TCRdb, which keeps in-frame sequences with V and J called. Part of the clones is missing from these tables; in studies checked, under half for an unresolved V gene and the rest for unknown reasons. D and trimming were read from the DNA, whereas the V and J calls and clone size are those reported in that table. The sample records approximately 110,000 clones, around 90% of which are singletons. 19% of the sample is in the top ten clones.

A note on this clone: The specificity of this receptor is unknown. Base qualities are not at hand, and no much larger clone is one base apart.

The receptor was derived from a human donor with classical Hodgkin lymphoma. This specimen consisted of peripheral blood mononuclear cells (PBMCs), obtained before the fourth cycle of nivolumab. The sequence is built from TRBV27 and TRBJ2-1; 7 central bases correspond to TRBD1. Here is the DNA: TGTGCCAGCAGTATTCGGACAGGATACAATGAGCAGTTCTTC. Its protein is CASSIRTGYNEQFF.